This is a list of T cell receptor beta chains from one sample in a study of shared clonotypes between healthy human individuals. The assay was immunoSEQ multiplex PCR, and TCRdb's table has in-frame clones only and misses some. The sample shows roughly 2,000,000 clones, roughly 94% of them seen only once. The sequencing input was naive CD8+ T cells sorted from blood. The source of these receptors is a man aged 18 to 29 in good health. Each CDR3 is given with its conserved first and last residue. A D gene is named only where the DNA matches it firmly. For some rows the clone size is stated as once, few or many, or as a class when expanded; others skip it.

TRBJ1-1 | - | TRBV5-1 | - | CASIDSRTVNTEAFF | TGCGCCAGCATCGATAGCAGGACGGTGAACACTGAAGCTTTCTTT
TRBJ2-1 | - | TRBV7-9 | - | CASSKDQYNEQFF | TGTGCCAGCAGCAAGGACCAATACAATGAGCAGTTCTTC
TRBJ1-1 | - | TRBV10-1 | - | CASSDSNTEAFF | TGCGCCAGCAGTGACAGTAACACTGAAGCTTTCTTT
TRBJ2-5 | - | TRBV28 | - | CASSGPRRETQYF | TGTGCCAGCAGCGGACCTAGGCGAGAGACCCAGTACTTC
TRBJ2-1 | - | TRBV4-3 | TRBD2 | CASSHLLAGGSEQFF | TGCGCCAGCAGCCACTTACTAGCGGGGGGCTCGGAGCAGTTCTTC
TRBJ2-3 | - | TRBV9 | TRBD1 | CASSDRGPVSTDTQYF | TGTGCCAGCAGCGACAGGGGGCCCGTTAGCACAGATACGCAGTATTTT
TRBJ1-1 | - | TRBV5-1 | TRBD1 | CASSIRTGTSTEAFF | TGCGCCAGCAGCATACGGACAGGGACGAGCACTGAAGCTTTCTTT
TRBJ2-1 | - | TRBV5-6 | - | CASSFRTYNEQFF | TGTGCCAGCAGCTTCCGGACTTACAATGAGCAGTTCTTC
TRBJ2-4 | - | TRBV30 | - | CAWSSAKNIQYF | TGTGCCTGGAGTTCTGCCAAAAACATTCAGTACTTC
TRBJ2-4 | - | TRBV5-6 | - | CASSLEGENPFRNIQYF | TGTGCCAGCAGCTTGGAAGGGGAAAACCCTTTCAGAAACATTCAGTACTTC
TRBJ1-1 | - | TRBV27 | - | CASSLIGGLNTEAFF | TGTGCCAGCAGTTTAATAGGGGGGTTGAACACTGAAGCTTTCTTT
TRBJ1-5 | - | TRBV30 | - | CAWDSGGPQHF | TGTGCCTGGGATTCCGGGGGGCCCCAGCATTTT
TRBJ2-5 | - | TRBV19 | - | CASSDGPVETQYF | TGTGCCAGTAGTGACGGGCCGGTGGAGACCCAGTACTTC
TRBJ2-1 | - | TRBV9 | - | CASSVESQSVYNEQFF | TGTGCCAGCAGCGTAGAGTCCCAGAGCGTCTACAATGAGCAGTTCTTC
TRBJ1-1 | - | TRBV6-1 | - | CASSAEIPGPYTEAFF | TGTGCCAGCAGTGCCGAGATACCAGGGCCGTACACTGAAGCTTTCTTT
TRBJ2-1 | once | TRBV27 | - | CASSLGVNEQFF | TGTGCCAGCAGTTTAGGCGTCAATGAGCAGTTCTTC
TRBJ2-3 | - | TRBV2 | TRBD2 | CASSVRLAGGQDTQYF | TGTGCCAGCAGTGTTCGACTAGCGGGAGGGCAAGATACGCAGTATTTT
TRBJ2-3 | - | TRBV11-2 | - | CASSLLAGSTDTQYF | TGTGCCAGCAGCTTACTCGCAGGGAGCACAGATACGCAGTATTTT
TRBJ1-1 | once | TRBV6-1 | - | CASRTGLMGTEAFF | TGTGCCAGCAGAACAGGGTTAATGGGCACTGAAGCTTTCTTT
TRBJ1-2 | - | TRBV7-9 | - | CASRDNNYGYTF | TGTGCCAGCAGGGACAACAACTATGGCTACACCTTC
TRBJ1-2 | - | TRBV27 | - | CASSLSYETANYGYTF | TGTGCCAGCAGTTTATCGTACGAGACAGCGAACTATGGCTACACCTTC
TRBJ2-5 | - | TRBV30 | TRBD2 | CAWSPTSPETQYF | TGTGCCTGGAGTCCGACTAGCCCGGAGACCCAGTACTTC
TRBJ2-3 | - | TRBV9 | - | CASGAGTSTDTQYF | TGTGCCAGCGGGGCGGGAACTAGCACAGATACGCAGTATTTT
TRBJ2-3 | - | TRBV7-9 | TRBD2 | CASSFWTSSADTQYF | TGTGCCAGCAGCTTCTGGACTAGTAGCGCAGATACGCAGTATTTT
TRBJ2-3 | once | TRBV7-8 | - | CASSSDTPVSTDTQYF | TGTGCCAGCAGCTCCGATACTCCAGTGAGCACAGATACGCAGTATTTT
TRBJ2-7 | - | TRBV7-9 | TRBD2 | CASSLSGTPEYF | TGTGCCAGCAGCTTAAGCGGGACGCCGGAGTACTTC
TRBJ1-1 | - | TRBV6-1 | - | CASSELLGTEAFF | TGTGCCAGCAGTGAACTACTTGGGACTGAAGCTTTCTTT
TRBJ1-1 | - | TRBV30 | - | CAWRAWGGGTEAFF | TGTGCCTGGAGAGCCTGGGGGGGAGGGACTGAAGCTTTCTTT